The 22 T cell receptor beta chains listed next were all sequenced from one sample in a study of metastatic and nonmetastatic thyroid tumors. All patients reached thyroid surgery having received no treatment beforehand. TCRdb reanalyzed the PCR reads with MiXCR. Among about 6,000 clones listed, roughly 30% were seen once. Material: adjacent normal tissue. The receptor source for this set is a female donor with papillary thyroid cancer or a benign thyroid nodule (not recorded which). Some clones in this sample may be carry-over from other donors' samples.

The chain links TRBV20-1 to TRBJ2-7; maybe TRBD1 (6 bases). This CDR3 is built from 15 residues. The V end lost 3 bases, the J end lost 2 bases, and 17 bases lay between the germline ends. CDR1 is DFQATT, CDR2 SNEGSKA, per germline (reference sequence). This chain's CDR3 is CSARGAQKGPYEQYF. The CDR3 bases are TGCAGTGCTAGGGGGGCCCAAAAAGGGCCCTACGAGCAGTACTTC.

This chain links TRBV27 with TRBJ2-2, with D perhaps TRBD1 (5 bases). Germline CDR1 is MNHEY and CDR2 is SMNVEV (reference sequence). This CDR3 is 14 amino acids long. Trimming removed 3 bases at V and 5 bases at J, with 10 bases between. The CDR3 loop is CASSFTGATGELFF. DNA for the CDR3: TGTGCCAGCAGTTTTACAGGAGCGACCGGGGAGCTGTTTTTT.

This clone was detected only a few times. The chain carries TRBV12-3 or TRBV12-4 and TRBJ1-2, with a possible D match to TRBD1 (5 bases). V dropped 6 bases and J dropped 2 bases, with 13 bases sitting between them. The CDR3 is 14 amino acids. CDR3 protein: CASRMGRNNYGYTF. The CDR3 DNA follows: TGTGCCAGCAGAATGGGACGAAACAACTATGGCTACACCTTC.

On this clone: An end of the junction does not agree with germline; a read error may underlie this. CDR3 protein: CASSGQTGKPIYDQYF. As DNA, the CDR3 is TGTGCCAGCAGTGGTCAAACGGGGAAACCCATCTACGATCAGTACTTC. The chain has TRBV2 and TRBJ2-7, with D perhaps TRBD2 (5 bases). CDR1 is SNHLY, CDR2 FYNNEI, per germline. This CDR3 comprises 16 residues.

V and J are TRBV28 and TRBJ2-7; no clear D gene. The CDR3 sequence is 14 residues long. The germline CDR1 and CDR2 sequences are MDHEN and SYDVKM. The V and J ends lost 5 bases and 3 bases respectively, with 14 bases between them. CDR3 bases: TGTGCCAGCAGTCTTGAGGTGTTCGTCTACGAGCAGTACTTC. Its protein is CASSLEVFVYEQYF.

The V gene is TRBV6-1, the J gene TRBJ2-2, with 7 nucleotides matching TRBD2. The CDR3 is 17 amino acids. V dropped 6 bases and J dropped 1; count of bases not matched to a gene: 11. Germline CDR1 reads MNHNS; CDR2 reads SASEGT. Here the CDR3 reads CASSRSGEGMNTGELFF. Written as DNA, the CDR3 is TGTGCCAGCAGCAGGTCTGGGGAGGGGATGAACACCGGGGAGCTGTTTTTT.

This clone has a handful of counts. The chain couples TRBV6-1 to TRBJ2-1; D is unclear. Germline-derived CDR1 and CDR2 are MNHNS and SASEGT. The CDR3 sequence is 14 residues long. The ends were cut back, 2 bases at V and 8 bases at J, with 13 bases in the middle. CDR3 residues: CASSETDMVHEQFF. In DNA form, the CDR3 reads TGTGCCAGCAGTGAAACCGACATGGTCCATGAGCAGTTCTTC.

This clone was seen only a few times. The chain joins TRBV12-3 or TRBV12-4 to TRBJ2-4; D is possibly TRBD1 or TRBD2 (5 bases each). TRBJ2-5 matches the DNA end more closely, so the J call is doubtful. This CDR3 spans 17 amino acids. The CDR3 is CASSFGSASRELETQYF. The DNA of the CDR3 is TGTGCCAGCAGTTTTGGGTCGGCTAGCAGGGAACTGGAGACCCAGTACTTC.

This clone was recorded a few times. V is TRBV6-1 and J is TRBJ1-5, with D possibly being TRBD1 (6 bases). This CDR3 is 15 amino acids long. Germline assignment: CDR1 MNHNS and CDR2 SASEGT. V was clipped by 7 bases and J by 2 bases, with 15 bases between them. Here the CDR3 reads CASTPGQHGNQPQHF. The CDR3 DNA reads as TGTGCCAGCACCCCGGGACAACATGGCAATCAGCCCCAGCATTTT.

Only a few counts were recorded for this clone. The chain recombines TRBV28 with TRBJ2-7; D is perhaps TRBD1 (5 bases). The germline gives CDR1 MDHEN, CDR2 SYDVKM. This CDR3 spans 15 amino acids. V shed 7 bases and J shed 1 base, with 17 bases lying between them. In nucleotides, the CDR3 is TGTGCCAGCACCACCACAGGTAGCAGATCCTACGAGCAGTACTTC. It is translated as CASTTTGSRSYEQYF.

The chain combines TRBV6-1 with TRBJ2-2; possibly TRBD2 for D (7 bases). CDR1 MNHNS and CDR2 SASEGT come from the germline V gene. V dropped 7 bases and J dropped 1 base, with 16 bases sitting between them. The CDR3 consists of 16 residues. CDR3 residues: CASTGRGVGNTGELFF. CDR3 nucleotides: TGTGCCAGCACTGGGAGGGGGGTTGGGAACACCGGGGAGCTGTTTTTT.

This chain uses TRBV20-1 with TRBJ2-1; the D call may be TRBD1 or TRBD2 (5 bases each). Trimming cost V 6 bases and J 6 bases, with 9 bases left between them. CDR1 DFQATT and CDR2 SNEGSKA come from the germline V gene (reference sequence). The CDR3 is 11 amino acids. CDR3 sequence reads: CSAGTVNEQFF. CDR3 bases: TGCAGTGCGGGGACGGTCAATGAGCAGTTCTTC.

The rearrangement links TRBV30 to TRBJ2-7; TRBD1 matches at 8 bases. This CDR3 region has 14 residues. J was trimmed by 9 bases and V by 2 bases; bases with no gene match: 12. From germline, CDR1 is GTSNPN and CDR2 SVGIG (reference sequence). The CDR3 reads CAWSRGIAGGGQYF. In nucleotides, the CDR3 is TGTGCCTGGAGTAGGGGTATCGCAGGGGGCGGGCAGTACTTC.

Sample share makes this clone large. The gene calls are TRBV28 and TRBJ1-1, with a tentative D call TRBD1 (5 bases). With 1 base removed from V and 11 bases from J, the gap between germline ends came to 14 bases. The CDR3 spans 13 residues. CDR1 and CDR2 (germline): MDHEN, SYDVKM. The CDR3 region is CASSLFGAGLAFF. The CDR3, as DNA: TGTGCCAGCAGTTTATTCGGGGCAGGGCTGGCTTTCTTT. The variable domain in full, completed from reference TRBV28 and TRBJ1-1, reads DVKVTQSSRYLVKRTGEKVFLECVQDMDHENMFWYRQDPGLGLRLIYFSYDVKMKEKGDIPEGYSVSREKKERFSLILESASTNQTSMYLCASSLFGAGLAFFGQGTRLTVV.

J is TRBJ2-5 and V is TRBV7-2; 9 nucleotides align to TRBD1. V lost 2 bases to trimming and J lost 5 bases; unmatched junction nucleotides: 6. Germline lookup yields CDR1 SGHTA and CDR2 FQGNSA. This CDR3 is 15 amino acids long. This chain's CDR3 is CASSLTGGAGETQYF. The CDR3 coding sequence is TGTGCCAGCAGCTTAACAGGGGGCGCGGGGGAGACCCAGTACTTC.

This clone was detected only a few times. The chain employs TRBV6-5 and TRBJ2-1; possible D gene TRBD2, 6 bases. Trimming pared 0 bases from V and 2 bases from J, leaving 17 bases between. This CDR3 region has 18 residues. CDR1 MNHEY and CDR2 SVGAGI come from the germline V gene. CDR3 bases: TGTGCCAGCAGTTACTCGTTCCAGGCGGGAAGACCCTACAATGAGCAGTTCTTC. Translated: CASSYSFQAGRPYNEQFF.

This clone is labeled as medium-sized. This chain links TRBV20-1 with TRBJ2-7, with 9 bases matching TRBD1. The CDR3 runs to 14 residues. Germline values: CDR1 DFQATT, CDR2 SNEGSKA (reference sequence). Trimming removed 1 base from V and 3 bases from J; junction bases left unmatched: 4. CDR3 in DNA: TGCAGTGCTAGAGCCCCGGGACAGGGCTACGAGCAGTACTTC. Residues: CSARAPGQGYEQYF.

Only one count was recorded for this clone. CDR3 coding DNA: TGTGCCAGCAGCCTACTTGAAGCTTTCTTT. This translates into CASSLLEAFF. This chain connects TRBV14 to TRBJ1-1; D is ambiguous. V dropped 4 bases and J dropped 7 bases, with 4 bases sitting between them. The germline gives CDR1 SGHDN, CDR2 FVKESK. CDR3 size: 10 residues.

This sequence joins TRBV18 and TRBJ2-5; maybe TRBD1 (6 bases). Germline CDR1 is KGHSH and CDR2 is LQKENI. The ends were cut back, 4 bases at V and 0 bases at J, with 21 bases in the middle. This CDR3 comprises 18 residues. In nucleotides, the CDR3 is TGTGCCAGCTCACTAAACCGAGGGACAAGAAAATACCAAGAGACCCAGTACTTC. It is translated as CASSLNRGTRKYQETQYF.

This clone was counted between two and nine times. Other DNA sequences of this sample code for an identical CDR3. The rearrangement joins TRBV7-8 to TRBJ2-7; no firm D call. The germline V gene encodes CDR1 SGHVS and CDR2 FQNEAQ. The V end lost 1 base, the J end lost 1 base, and 11 bases lay between the germline ends. The CDR3 is made up of 15 amino acids. The chain's CDR3 is CASSLGGQESYEQYF. Written as DNA, the CDR3 is TGTGCCAGCAGCTTAGGAGGTCAGGAATCCTACGAGCAGTACTTC.

This clone was counted at least ten times. The chain links TRBV5-4 to TRBJ1-4; D uncertain. CDR1 and CDR2 (germline): SGHNT, YYREEE (reference sequence). V dropped 5 bases and J dropped 0 bases, with 5 bases sitting between them. The CDR3 totals 13 residues. CDR3 nucleotide sequence: TGTGCCAGCAGGAAAGCAACTAATGAAAAACTGTTTTTT. Its protein is CASRKATNEKLFF.

As concerns this clone: At one boundary the junction diverges from the germline segment, which might be a read error. This CDR3 reads CASSSTGVNTWELFF. The DNA of the CDR3 is TGTGCCAGCAGCTCGACTGGGGTGAACACCTGGGAGCTGTTTTTT. The chain carries TRBV7-3 and TRBJ2-2; no definite D call. This CDR3 comprises 15 residues. Germline lookup yields CDR1 SGHTA and CDR2 FQGTGA.